These T cell receptor beta chains were read from a single sample in a study of blood T cell repertoires in COVID-19. Measured with immunoSEQ multiplex PCR; TCRdb has only the in-frame clones, and not every one. The sample contains about 240,000 clones, roughly nine tenths of which appear only once. Material for sequencing was peripheral blood. The source of these receptors is a man aged 55 to 70 with acute or convalescent COVID-19. CDR3s leave out the opening cysteine and the closing phenylalanine or tryptophan. Clone size is given for some rows only: seen once, a few or many times, or a class if the clone is expanded.

ASSLSTGGNTEAF	TRBV11-1	TRBJ1-1	.
ASSRTTGRGATGELF	TRBV19	TRBJ2-2	.
ASSSGRGGPYYEQY	TRBV6-2/TRBV6-3	TRBJ2-7	.
ASSSQGALSYGYT	TRBV25-1	TRBJ1-2	.
AIRRGRFGYGYT	TRBV28	TRBJ1-2	.
ASSFTRTSEAF	TRBV7-2	TRBJ1-1	.
ASSGDRDNPYEQY	TRBV11-3	TRBJ2-7	.
ASSYSMGQDTGELF	TRBV6-5	TRBJ2-2	.
ASSHLLARSSYNEQF	TRBV4-1	TRBJ2-1	.
ASSQDQGGTNEKLF	TRBV4-1	TRBJ1-4	.
ASSPPAGGPDTQY	TRBV18	TRBJ2-3	.
ASSLAHGGQPQH	TRBV11-2	TRBJ1-5	.
ASSPGWDRATDTQY	TRBV4-2	TRBJ2-3	.
ASSLDRVQGLEAF	TRBV7-2	TRBJ1-1	.
AWSNTGYNEQF	TRBV30	TRBJ2-1	.
ASSWALGAGELF	TRBV7-3	TRBJ2-2	.
ASSMETGMLAF	TRBV5-4	TRBJ1-1	.
ASRPPGQGDWSTEAF	TRBV19	TRBJ1-1	.
ASSQDRGQRSGYT	TRBV4-2	TRBJ1-2	.
ASSQDRGGQRRQETQY	TRBV3-1/TRBV3-2	TRBJ2-5	.
ASSLRRSVGGGETQY	TRBV5-6	TRBJ2-5	few
ATLSAENTEAF	TRBV19	TRBJ1-1	.
ASSFPGTGVSPY	TRBV5-5	TRBJ2-7	.
ASSLGENHPFKQF	TRBV11-1	TRBJ2-1	.
ASSPLTEST	TRBV7-2	TRBJ1-2	.
AWSELTLGTGNGYT	TRBV30	TRBJ1-2	.
SASLGQFNEQF	TRBV20-1	TRBJ2-1	.